Shown below are 27 T cell receptor beta chains from a single sample sequenced in a study of CD8 T cells in Susac syndrome. Random hexamers were used to reverse transcribe an amount of roughly 0.5 to 1 ug RNA. TCRdb recomputed calls from the immunoSEQ multiplex PCR reads with MiXCR, one row per CDR3 protein. The table includes approximately 280,000 distinct CDR3 sequences, 70% to 90% detected once. Specimen: CD8+ T cells from PBMCs. The receptors here all came from a human donor with multiple sclerosis.

V usage is TRBV6-1 and J usage is TRBJ2-3; D perhaps matches TRBD2 (5 bases). The ends were cut back, 3 bases at V and 3 bases at J, with 13 bases in the middle. CDR1 and CDR2 from the germline V gene are MNHNS and SASEGT. The CDR3 is made up of 15 amino acids. Here the CDR3 DNA reads TGTGCCAGCAGTGAGACCCCACTAGGGACAGATACGCAGTATTTT. It yields the protein CASSETPLGTDTQYF.

The J gene is TRBJ2-3, the V gene TRBV27, with TRBD2 identical over 9 bases. The trim removed 0 bases at V and 4 bases at J, leaving 8 bases unmatched. The V gene's germline CDR1 is MNHEY and CDR2 SMNVEV (reference sequence). The CDR3 is 17 amino acids. CDR3 bases: TGTGCCAGCAGTTTATCCTTTGGCGGGAGGGCCCCAGATACGCAGTATTTT. Translation: CASSLSFGGRAPDTQYF.

The rearrangement joins TRBV27 to TRBJ2-3; D not certain. Trimming left V 3 bases short and J 4 bases short, with 14 bases between. In germline, CDR1 is MNHEY, CDR2 SMNVEV (reference sequence). The CDR3 extends over 15 amino acids. The CDR3, as DNA: TGTGCCAGCAGTTTGGGCCGCGGCACCGCAGATACGCAGTATTTT. Residues: CASSLGRGTADTQYF.

The chain carries TRBV12-3 or TRBV12-4 and TRBJ2-2; 11 nucleotides match TRBD2. CDR3 length: 18 residues. Trimming at V came to 5 bases and at J to 0 bases, leaving 8 bases not matched to a gene. In DNA, the CDR3 is TGTGCCAGCAGTCCTAGCGGGAGGATGTTCGCGAACACCGGGGAGCTGTTTTTT. This codes for CASSPSGRMFANTGELFF.

To note about this clonotype: The final CDR3 position lacks the conserved phenylalanine or tryptophan, pointing to a likely read error. The V and J genes are TRBV13 and TRBJ2-2; D possibly corresponds to TRBD2 (5 bases). Germline V CDR1 and CDR2: PRHDT, FYEKMQ (reference sequence). The CDR3 spans 18 residues. Deletions cut 5 bases from V and 0 bases from J, with 19 bases between. Here the CDR3 DNA reads TGTGCCAGCAGCCCTGGACTGGGCCGCCCCTCGAACACCGGGGAGCTGTTTTTA. Protein: CASSPGLGRPSNTGELFL.

The J gene is TRBJ2-1, the V gene TRBV10-3; 13 bases line up with TRBD2. The junction had 3 bases not matched to a gene; V was cut back by 0 bases and J by 10 bases. The CDR3 consists of 15 residues. Germline V gives CDR1 ENHRY, CDR2 SYGVKD. CDR3 sequence: CAISESAGLAGEQFF. The CDR3 DNA follows: TGTGCCATCAGTGAGTCCGCGGGACTAGCGGGAGAGCAGTTCTTC.

V gene TRBV19 combines with J gene TRBJ1-6; D gene uncertain. This CDR3 comprises 14 residues. Looked up from germline, CDR1 is LNHDA and CDR2 is SQIVND (reference sequence). The ends were cut back, 4 bases at V and 10 bases at J, with 14 bases in the middle. Here the CDR3 DNA reads TGTGCCAGTAGTACTAGGAGGGTAGAATCACCCCTCCACTTT. It yields the protein CASSTRRVESPLHF. The full variable domain, its missing parts supplied by reference TRBV19 and TRBJ1-6, is DGGITQSPKYLFRKEGQNVTLSCEQNLNHDAMYWYRQDPGQGLRLIYYSQIVNDFQKGDIAEGYSVSREKKESFPLTVTSAQKNPTAFYLCASSTRRVESPLHFGNGTRLTVT.

The table lists this clonotype with a count of one. The V call is TRBV3-1, the J call TRBJ2-3; 9 bases line up with TRBD2. The CDR3 contains 15 residues. V was clipped by 4 bases and J by 4 bases; unmatched bases: 6. Germline CDR1 and CDR2: LGHDT and YNNKEL (reference sequence). The CDR3 DNA is TGTGCCAGCAGCCTTACTAGCGGGTACGCAGATACGCAGTATTTT. Encoded protein: CASSLTSGYADTQYF.

The chain combines TRBV27 with TRBJ1-1, with a tentative D call TRBD1 (5 bases). The V gene's germline CDR1 is MNHEY and CDR2 SMNVEV (reference sequence). This CDR3 spans 13 amino acids. The germline V and J ends were trimmed by 10 bases and 6 bases, with 18 bases remaining between them. The CDR3 reads CATWDGRRAEAFF. DNA of the CDR3: TGTGCCACCTGGGACGGACGCCGGGCTGAAGCTTTCTTT.

V and J are TRBV29-1 and TRBJ2-2; TRBD1 is a possible D gene (6 bases). With 7 bases removed from V and 6 bases from J, the gap between germline ends came to 15 bases. This CDR3 spans 13 amino acids. Germline V lookup: CDR1 SQVTM, CDR2 ANQGSEA. CDR3 sequence (DNA): TGCAGCGCAATCTCAGGGGCCGCCGGGGAGCTGTTTTTT. Encoded protein: CSAISGAAGELFF.

The gene calls are TRBV6-2 or TRBV6-3 and TRBJ2-7; maybe TRBD2 (6 bases). Germline V gives CDR1 MNHEY, CDR2 SVGEGT. This CDR3 comprises 17 residues. Trimming removed 6 bases from V and 3 bases from J, with 24 bases in between. CDR3 protein: CASRGPYRGAGGYEQYF. In nucleotides, the CDR3 is TGTGCCAGCAGAGGACCATACCGAGGTGCCGGGGGCTACGAGCAGTACTTC.

V and J are TRBV5-6 and TRBJ2-7, with TRBD2 identical over 9 bases. The CDR3 has 15 residues. V dropped 3 bases and J dropped 5; count of bases not matched to a gene: 9. CDR1 is SGHDT, CDR2 YYEEEE, per germline. The CDR3 sequence: CASSYFSGSYDEQYF. The CDR3 DNA reads TGTGCCAGCAGCTACTTTAGCGGGAGTTACGACGAGCAGTACTTC. The whole variable domain, filled in from reference TRBV5-6 and TRBJ2-7, reads DAGVTQSPTHLIKTRGQQVTLRCSPKSGHDTVSWYQQALGQGPQFIFQYYEEEERQRGNFPDRFSGHQFPNYSSELNVNALLLGDSALYLCASSYFSGSYDEQYFGPGTRLTVT.

This clonotype was observed a few times. This sequence joins TRBV24-1 and TRBJ2-5, with D unclear. The germline V gene has CDR1 KGHDR and CDR2 SFDVKD. CDR3 length equals 15 residues. Between the trimmed V and J ends, which lost 1 base and 1 base, there was a span of 9 bases. The CDR3 sequence: CATSDFSGVQETQYF. Here the CDR3 DNA reads TGTGCCACCAGTGATTTCTCGGGCGTCCAAGAGACCCAGTACTTC.

V and J are TRBV12-3 or TRBV12-4 and TRBJ2-3; 7 nucleotides line up with TRBD2. The junction had 3 bases not matched to a gene; V was cut back by 3 bases and J by 6 bases. The length of the CDR3 is 13 residues. The DNA of the CDR3 is TGTGCCAGCAGTTTCGCGACTAGCGATACGCAGTATTTT. This encodes CASSFATSDTQYF.

The rearrangement uses TRBV4-2 and TRBJ2-7; D possibly corresponds to TRBD1 (5 bases). This CDR3 is 15 amino acids long. Germline CDR1 reads LGHNA; CDR2 reads YNFKEQ. Trimming left V 4 bases short and J 2 bases short, with 15 bases between. This chain's CDR3 is CASSPRNLGPYEQYF. CDR3 nucleotides: TGTGCCAGCAGCCCCCGGAACTTGGGGCCCTACGAGCAGTACTTC.

The rearrangement links TRBV28 to TRBJ1-5; 7 bases map to TRBD1. J gave up 7 bases and V 4 bases, and 10 bases lay outside the gene matches. This CDR3 is built from 15 residues. Germline V gene data show CDR1 as MDHEN and CDR2 as SYDVKM. CDR3 amino acids: CASSSRQGGSQPQHF. The CDR3 DNA is TGTGCCAGCAGTTCTCGACAGGGTGGCAGCCAGCCCCAGCATTTT.

The CDR3 protein is CASSQIRDKGSPLHF. The CDR3 nucleotides read TGTGCCAGCAGCCAAATTCGGGACAAGGGATCACCCCTCCACTTT. This sequence joins TRBV7-9 and TRBJ1-6; perhaps TRBD1 as D (6 bases). Per germline, CDR1 SEHNR and CDR2 FQNEAQ (reference sequence). CDR3 length equals 15 residues. V gave up 5 bases and J gave up 10 bases, with 18 bases separating them.

This clonotype was detected only once. The chain combines TRBV27 with TRBJ1-1; D call uncertain. The V end lost 7 bases, the J end lost 11 bases, and 20 bases lay between the germline ends. From germline, CDR1 is MNHEY and CDR2 SMNVEV (reference sequence). The length of the CDR3 is 13 residues. The CDR3 coding sequence is TGTGCCAGCATCTTGCGGAGTGAGGGTGTCGCTTTCTTT. Its protein product is CASILRSEGVAFF.

This chain uses TRBV15 with TRBJ2-1; D may correspond to TRBD1 or TRBD2 (5 bases each). This CDR3 is 14 amino acids long. With 4 bases removed from V and 10 bases from J, the gap between germline ends came to 17 bases. Germline V gives CDR1 LNHNV, CDR2 YYDKDF (reference sequence). The CDR3 here is CATSTDGAAGEQFF. The DNA for the CDR3 is TGTGCCACCAGCACAGACGGGGCTGCAGGGGAGCAGTTCTTC.

The chain carries TRBV12-3 or TRBV12-4 and TRBJ2-2, with 8 bases matching TRBD2. This CDR3 comprises 15 residues. After removal of 3 bases from V and 6 bases from J, the junction contained 6 bases not matched to a gene. The CDR3 reads CASSFSGLVAGELFF. CDR3 in DNA: TGTGCCAGCAGTTTTTCGGGACTAGTTGCCGGGGAGCTGTTTTTT.

The chain employs TRBV7-6 and TRBJ2-3, with 8 bases identical to TRBD2. This CDR3 contains 18 residues. Looked up from germline, CDR1 is SGHVS and CDR2 is FNYEAQ. Trimming removed 3 bases from V and 0 bases from J; junction bases left unmatched: 11. The CDR3 nucleotides read TGTGCCAGCAGCTTTAAACTAGCGGAGGCGATTAGCACAGATACGCAGTATTTT. This gives the protein CASSFKLAEAISTDTQYF.

This clonotype was picked up one time. This chain's CDR3 is CASSILGPSYEQYF. The CDR3 DNA reads as TGTGCCAGCAGTATACTAGGACCCTCCTACGAGCAGTACTTC. The chain combines TRBV28 with TRBJ2-7, with D possibly matching TRBD2 (5 bases). Per the germline V gene, CDR1 is MDHEN and CDR2 is SYDVKM. V was clipped by 5 bases and J by 0 bases, with 11 bases between them. The CDR3 spans 14 residues.

The chain employs TRBV27 and TRBJ2-7; no clear D gene. The germline V gene encodes CDR1 MNHEY and CDR2 SMNVEV (reference sequence). This CDR3 has 12 amino acids. V lost 8 bases and J 0 bases, leaving 8 bases between the germline ends. This CDR3 is CASGYSSYEQYF. CDR3 sequence (DNA): TGTGCCAGCGGGTATAGCTCCTACGAGCAGTACTTC.

The chain is built from TRBV27 and TRBJ1-5; no reliable D call. Germline V CDR1 and CDR2: MNHEY, SMNVEV (reference sequence). The CDR3 contains 14 residues. V gave up 0 bases and J gave up 2 bases, with 5 bases separating them. The chain's CDR3 is CASSLSRRNQPQHF. CDR3 nucleotides: TGTGCCAGCAGTTTATCCAGACGCAATCAGCCCCAGCATTTT.

The chain uses TRBV5-1 and TRBJ2-5; D call uncertain. Germline loops: CDR1 SGHRS, CDR2 YFSETQ. The CDR3 spans 12 residues. The germline V and J ends were trimmed by 4 bases and 4 bases, with 8 bases remaining between them. CDR3: CASSDGVETQYF. The CDR3 DNA reads TGCGCCAGCAGCGATGGGGTAGAGACCCAGTACTTC.

Worth noting for this clonotype: Relative to the germline gene, one junction end is altered; a read error may explain this. This chain connects TRBV27 to TRBJ2-5; D tentatively reads TRBD1 or TRBD2 (5 bases each). CDR3 size: 13 residues. Germline V gives CDR1 MNHEY, CDR2 SMNVEV (reference sequence). The CDR3 here is CASSLWGREAQYF. The CDR3 nucleotides are TGTGCCAGCAGTTTATGGGGGAGAGAGGCCCAGTACTTC.

The V gene is TRBV18, the J gene TRBJ2-7; D unresolved. Trimming left V 5 bases short and J 4 bases short, with 18 bases between. CDR1 is KGHSH, CDR2 LQKENI, per germline. The CDR3 sequence is 15 residues long. The CDR3 protein is CASSKSDPLGYEQYF. DNA for the CDR3: TGTGCCAGCTCAAAATCGGACCCACTCGGGTACGAGCAGTACTTC.